This T cell receptor (beta chain) was identified during a study of blood T cell repertoires in COVID-19. Study in general: COVID-19 samples, acute and convalescent, were from the United States, Italy and Spain. T cells, B-cell-depleted T cells, or PBMCs supplied cDNA or gDNA.

Data came from immunoSEQ multiplex PCR; TCRdb stores just in-frame clones and leaves some out. The table shows approximately 230,000 clones, with around four fifths occurring only once. This clone was counted once. There are 14 residues in the CDR3. V lost 0 bases to trimming and J lost 5 bases, with 8 bases between them. Germline CDR1 is SGHDT and CDR2 is YYEEEE. The V call is TRBV5-6, the J call TRBJ2-2; D is ambiguous. The TCR was taken from a man aged 80 or over with acute or convalescent COVID-19. The sample was peripheral blood. CDR3 sequence: CASSLVTVTGELFF. The DNA of the CDR3 is TGTGCCAGCAGCTTGGTTACTGTTACCGGGGAGCTGTTTTTT.